This is a list of T cell receptor beta chains from one sample in a study of regulatory T cells in long-lasting Graves disease. TCRdb called the multiplex PCR reads again in MiXCR, with one record for every CDR3 protein. The table lists 400,000 to 500,000 distinct CDR3 sequences, around 17% of them singletons, with about 23% in the top ten. This same sample was also taken into another study, of T cells in Graves' hyperthyroidism and ophthalmopathy.

The starting material was peripheral blood mononuclear cells (PBMCs), obtained at new diagnosis, from a patient treated with antithyroid drugs. All receptors derive from a woman aged 18-29 years with Graves disease. CDR3s include the opening cysteine and the closing phenylalanine or tryptophan. Fields, in order: V gene, J gene, D gene, CDR3 length, clone size, CDR3 DNA, CDR3 protein. D genes are given only for firm matches. The size of a clone is reported for some rows only, either as once, few or many, or as a class for expanded clones.

TRBV9	TRBJ1-2	TRBD1	14	-	TGTGCCAGCAGCCCGATGGACAGGATTATCGGCTACACCTTC	CASSPMDRIIGYTF
TRBV12-3/TRBV12-4	TRBJ2-1	TRBD2	19	many	TGTGCCAGCAGTGGGGGGCTAAGCGGGAGGGCCTTACTTTACAATGAGCAGTTCTTC	CASSGGLSGRALLYNEQFF
TRBV19	TRBJ2-3	TRBD2	19	-	TGTGCCAGTCGCCGACTAGCGGGAACACCCCTACCGGGCACAGATACGCAGTATTTT	CASRRLAGTPLPGTDTQYF
TRBV7-3	TRBJ2-1	-	13	-	TGTGCCAGCAGTTGGAGGGCCGGGGATGAGCAGTTCTTC	CASSWRAGDEQFF
TRBV30	TRBJ2-3	TRBD2	15	many	TGTGCCTGGACTAGCGGGAGAAGGTTGGTAGATACGCAGTATTTT	CAWTSGRRLVDTQYF
TRBV7-3	TRBJ2-5	-	16	many	TGTGCCAGCAGCCAAGACCGTTCAGGGGCCACGGAGACCCAGTACTTC	CASSQDRSGATETQYF
TRBV4-3	TRBJ1-1	-	16	once	TGCGCCAGCAGCCAAAACAGGGAAGCGGTTTTCACTGAAGCTTTCTTT	CASSQNREAVFTEAFF
TRBV29-1	TRBJ2-3	-	14	-	TGCAGCGTTGATGTGGGGGCAATCACAGATACGCAGTATTTT	CSVDVGAITDTQYF
TRBV7-9	TRBJ1-6	TRBD1	16	-	TGTGCCAGCAGCTTAATACGTGGACAGGGCGACTCACCCCTCCACTTT	CASSLIRGQGDSPLHF
TRBV12-3/TRBV12-4	TRBJ2-7	TRBD1	14	few	TGTGCCAGCAAACCCCGACAGGGGGCGGGCGAGCAGTACTTC	CASKPRQGAGEQYF
TRBV5-1	TRBJ2-5	TRBD2	16	few	TGCGCCAGCAGCTTCCTTCGGGGGGAGGGCGAAGAGACCCAGTACTTC	CASSFLRGEGEETQYF
TRBV7-8	TRBJ1-4	-	13	many	TGTGCCAGCAGCCAGGGATTTAATGAAAAACTGTTTTTT	CASSQGFNEKLFF
TRBV24-1	TRBJ2-2	-	16	few	TGTGCCACCCCTCCAGCCGGGACTCCGAACACCGGGGAGCTGTTTTTT	CATPPAGTPNTGELFF
TRBV6-2/TRBV6-3	TRBJ1-5	-	15	many	TGTGCCAGCAGCCCCTCCAGGAATAGCAATCAGCCCCAGCATTTT	CASSPSRNSNQPQHF
TRBV6-5	TRBJ2-2	TRBD2	15	many	TGTGCCAGCAGTTACTCGGGACTAGTCCCCGGGGAGCTGTTTTTT	CASSYSGLVPGELFF
TRBV7-2	TRBJ2-7	TRBD1	15	many	TGTGCCAGCAGCTTACCGACAGGGGAGGTTGACGAGCAGTACTTC	CASSLPTGEVDEQYF
TRBV30	TRBJ1-2	TRBD1	15	few	TGTGCCTGGAGTGTACTAGGACAGGGCCCGTATGGCTACACCTTC	CAWSVLGQGPYGYTF
TRBV7-3	TRBJ2-3	TRBD2	20	many	TGTGCCAGCAGCTTAAGGGGGATTGGGGGACTAGCGGGAGCGAAAGATACGCAGTATTTT	CASSLRGIGGLAGAKDTQYF
TRBV28	TRBJ1-6	-	16	few	TGTGCCAGCAGTTTAATCAACCCAAATATGGATTCACCCCTCCACTTT	CASSLINPNMDSPLHF
TRBV7-9	TRBJ2-7	-	12	-	TGTGCCAGCAGCCACTTTTTCTACGAGCAGTACTTC	CASSHFFYEQYF
TRBV20-1	TRBJ2-5	TRBD1	13	few	TGCAGTGCCCAAGGGGACAGTCAAGAGACCCAGTACTTC	CSAQGDSQETQYF
TRBV11-2	TRBJ2-7	-	15	many	TGTGCCAGCAGCTTAGATGTGGGTGACGCCTACGAGCAGTACTTC	CASSLDVGDAYEQYF
TRBV6-5	TRBJ2-5	-	16	-	TGTGCCAGCAGTTACAGGGGGAGGGGGATGAGGGAGACCCAGTACTTC	CASSYRGRGMRETQYF
TRBV3-2	TRBJ2-6	-	24	-	TGTGCCAGCAGCCAAGATAAGGCTAGCGGGGGAGAAGTTCGGGCCGGCTCTGGGGCCAACGTCCTGACTTTC	CASSQDKASGGEVRAGSGANVLTF
TRBV24-1	TRBJ1-5	-	16	-	TGTGCCACCAGTGACCGCGGGGTTAGTTTCAATCAGCCCCAGCATTTT	CATSDRGVSFNQPQHF
TRBV7-9	TRBJ2-1	TRBD1	14	many	TGTGCCAGCAGCGACCGGGACAGGGTTCATGAGCAGTTCTTC	CASSDRDRVHEQFF
TRBV5-1	TRBJ2-1	-	12	many	TGCGCCAGCAGCTTGACTTCCAGCGAGCAGTTCTTC	CASSLTSSEQFF
TRBV19	TRBJ2-7	TRBD1	16	-	TGTGCCAGTAGTATAGGAACCGGGACAGGGTTCTACGAGCAGTACTTC	CASSIGTGTGFYEQYF
TRBV29-1	TRBJ1-2	-	12	few	TGCAGCGTTGAGGTGGGAGCCTATGGCTACACCTTC	CSVEVGAYGYTF
TRBV6-1	TRBJ2-7	-	13	many	TGTGCCAGCAGTATCGACAGATCCTACGAGCAGTACTTC	CASSIDRSYEQYF
TRBV20-1	TRBJ2-2	-	13	-	TGCAGTGCTACTTTGGGTAGTCCCGGGGAGCTGTTTTTT	CSATLGSPGELFF
TRBV12-3/TRBV12-4	TRBJ1-4	-	13	many	TGTGCCAGCAGTTTTTCAGGGAACGAAAAACTGTTTTTT	CASSFSGNEKLFF
TRBV6-2/TRBV6-3	TRBJ2-1	TRBD2	14	-	TGTGCCAGCGCCGGGACTAGCAACTACAATGAGCAGTTCTTC	CASAGTSNYNEQFF
TRBV29-1	TRBJ2-2	-	16	few	TGCAGCGTTGAGCCCTCCGAGACAGCGAACACCGGGGAGCTGTTTTTT	CSVEPSETANTGELFF
TRBV19	TRBJ1-4	TRBD1	17	-	TGTGCCAGTAGTGTCACAGGGGGCGAGGCTACTAATGAAAAACTGTTTTTT	CASSVTGGEATNEKLFF
TRBV29-1	TRBJ2-3	-	12	-	TGCAGCGTATCCCTCTACACAGATACGCAGTATTTT	CSVSLYTDTQYF
TRBV30	TRBJ2-7	TRBD1	12	few	TGTGCCTGGAGGGGACAGGGTGACGAGCAGTACTTC	CAWRGQGDEQYF
TRBV10-2	TRBJ1-3	-	14	-	TGCGCCAGCAGCGGCGGGACTCTTGGAAACACCATATATTTT	CASSGGTLGNTIYF
TRBV12-3/TRBV12-4	TRBJ2-7	TRBD2	19	many	TGTGCCAGCAGTCCACCGAAGACCGGGACTAGCGGGAGGAACTACGAGCAGTACTTC	CASSPPKTGTSGRNYEQYF
TRBV7-2	TRBJ2-7	-	13	many	TGTGCCAGCACCCGCGGACTGGGCTACGAGCAGTACTTC	CASTRGLGYEQYF
TRBV28	TRBJ2-1	TRBD1	12	-	TGTGCCAGCAGTTTGTACAGGGGAGAGCAGTTCTTC	CASSLYRGEQFF
TRBV3-1	TRBJ2-1	TRBD2	17	many	TGTGCCAGCAGCCGGATCATAGCGGGAGATGGGAAAAATGAGCAGTTCTTC	CASSRIIAGDGKNEQFF
TRBV2	TRBJ1-5	-	16	-	TGTGCCAGCATGGGGTGGCAGGGTTTAGGCAATCAGCCCCAGCATTTT	CASMGWQGLGNQPQHF
TRBV28	TRBJ1-3	-	14	-	TGTGCCAGCAGTCCCCAGACAGCGGGAAACACCATATATTTT	CASSPQTAGNTIYF
TRBV27	TRBJ2-2	-	13	many	TGTGCCAGCAGTTTATTGTTCACCGGGGAGCTGTTTTTT	CASSLLFTGELFF
TRBV15	TRBJ2-7	-	16	-	TGTGCCACCAGCAGAGTTGGGCGACGGAGCTCCTACGAGCAGTACTTC	CATSRVGRRSSYEQYF
TRBV7-6	TRBJ2-7	-	16	-	TGTGCCAGCAGCCAGGACCCCACTCCCCCTCTCTACGAGCAGTACTTC	CASSQDPTPPLYEQYF